This T cell receptor (beta chain) appears in the sequencing data of a study of long-term antiretroviral therapy in people with HIV. At the level of the study: When the earliest samples were collected, ART was typically delayed until CD4 counts fell.

The assay used was immunoSEQ (version v3.0), run at survey level. Repertoires were generated with immunoSEQ multiplex PCR, while TCRdb's copy carries only in-frame clones and drops some. Among 20,000 to 25,000 clones listed, 93% were seen once. Points on this clone: Antigen specificity is unknown.

The cryopreserved samples used held roughly 0.9-11 million PBMC prior to extraction of DNA. Whole-study findings and limits: When set beside controls, HIV repertoires had CDR3 length ranges that were narrower.

The CDR3 runs to 12 residues. From germline, CDR1 is SGHTA and CDR2 FQGNSA. Trimming cost V 5 bases and J 10 bases, with 14 bases left between them. The sample in question was unsorted PBMCs, obtained 7.6 years after starting antiretroviral therapy. V gene TRBV7-2 combines with J gene TRBJ1-2, with D maybe TRBD1 (5 bases). The clonotype comes from a woman in her thirties or forties with HIV. CDR3 nucleotide sequence: TGTGCCAGCAGCCCTGGACAAGCGGACTACACCTTC. Its protein product is CASSPGQADYTF.